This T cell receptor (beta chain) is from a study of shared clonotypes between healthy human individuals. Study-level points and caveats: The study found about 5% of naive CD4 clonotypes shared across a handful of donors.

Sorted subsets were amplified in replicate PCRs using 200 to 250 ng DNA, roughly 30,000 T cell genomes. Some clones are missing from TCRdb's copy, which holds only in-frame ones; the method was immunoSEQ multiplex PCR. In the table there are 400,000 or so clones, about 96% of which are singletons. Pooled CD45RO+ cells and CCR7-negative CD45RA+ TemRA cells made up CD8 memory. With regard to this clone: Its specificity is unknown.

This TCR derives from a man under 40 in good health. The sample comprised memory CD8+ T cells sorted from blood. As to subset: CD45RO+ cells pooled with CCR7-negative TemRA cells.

The CDR3 region is CASSLAAQDQPQHF. The CDR3 DNA reads as TGTGCCAGCAGCTTAGCGGCGCAGGATCAGCCCCAGCATTTT. V is TRBV7-8 and J is TRBJ1-5, with D uncertain. Germline CDR1 reads SGHVS; CDR2 reads FQNEAQ. Trimming left V 0 bases short and J 5 bases short, with 8 bases between. The CDR3 contains 14 residues.